Below, 22 T cell receptor beta chains from the same sample are listed, as sequenced in a study of shared T cell receptors in the human thymus. Sequencing was performed with immunoSEQ multiplex PCR; in TCRdb, only in-frame clones are kept and a portion is missing. The sample shows hundreds of thousands of clones, about 89% of them seen only once. The same sample was also studied in work on human thymus T cells.

Sample: thymocytes. These receptor sequences come from a boy under three years old with a congenital heart defect.

Only one count was recorded for this clone. The chain is built from TRBV18 and TRBJ1-6; TRBD1 agrees at 7 bases. V dropped 1 base and J dropped 0; count of bases not matched to a gene: 12. The CDR3 is 20 amino acids. Germline CDR1 is KGHSH and CDR2 is LQKENI. This CDR3 reads CASSPRPLGQPSSYNSPLHF. The CDR3 DNA reads as TGTGCCAGCTCACCACGACCGCTGGGACAGCCAAGCTCCTATAATTCACCCCTCCACTTT. Full variable domain (missing parts from reference TRBV18 and TRBJ1-6): NAGVMQNPRHLVRRRGQEARLRCSPMKGHSHVYWYRQLPEEGLKFMVYLQKENIIDESGMPKERFSAEFPKEGPSILRIQQVVRGDSAAYFCASSPRPLGQPSSYNSPLHFGNGTRLTVT.

The chain joins TRBV28 to TRBJ1-6, with TRBD1 identical over 12 bases. V was clipped by 6 bases and J by 7 bases; unmatched bases: 10. From germline, CDR1 is MDHEN and CDR2 SYDVKM. The CDR3 length is 17 residues. CDR3 region: CASRGMGTGGTNSPLHF. The CDR3 DNA reads TGTGCCAGCAGGGGGATGGGGACAGGGGGCACAAATTCACCCCTCCACTTT.

The V call is TRBV28, the J call TRBJ1-5; D is ambiguous. The V gene's germline CDR1 is MDHEN and CDR2 SYDVKM. V lost 6 bases and J lost 5, with 14 bases in between. The CDR3 is 14 amino acids. The CDR3: CASRHDKTYQPQHF. The CDR3 DNA sequence: TGTGCCAGCAGACACGACAAAACTTATCAGCCCCAGCATTTT.

The chain joins TRBV5-1 to TRBJ1-2, with no clear D. Germline CDR1 is SGHRS and CDR2 is YFSETQ. V lost 0 bases and J 3 bases, leaving 6 bases between the germline ends. The CDR3 runs 13 residues. The CDR3 DNA reads TGCGCCAGCAGCTTGGACACACACTATGGCTACACCTTC. Its protein is CASSLDTHYGYTF. The entire variable domain, with the rest obtained from reference TRBV5-1 and TRBJ1-2, is as follows: KAGVTQTPRYLIKTRGQQVTLSCSPISGHRSVSWYQQTPGQGLQFLFEYFSETQRNKGNFPGRFSGRQFSNSRSEMNVSTLELGDSALYLCASSLDTHYGYTFGSGTRLTVV.

The chain has TRBV7-9 and TRBJ1-5, with a possible D match to TRBD1 (6 bases). The CDR3 covers 14 residues. V lost 5 bases to trimming and J lost 0 bases, with 8 bases between them. CDR1 is SEHNR and CDR2 is FQNEAQ in the germline V gene (reference sequence). This chain's CDR3 is CASSGDTSNQPQHF. CDR3 DNA: TGTGCCAGCAGCGGGGACACTAGCAATCAGCCCCAGCATTTT.

V is TRBV10-3 and J is TRBJ2-2, with D unclear. Trimming left V 3 bases short and J 5 bases short, with 4 bases between. Per germline, CDR1 ENHRY and CDR2 SYGVKD. The CDR3 runs to 12 residues. The CDR3 sequence is CAISDSTGELFF. The CDR3 DNA reads TGTGCCATCAGTGACTCGACCGGGGAGCTGTTTTTT.

This clone was found a few times. The chain carries TRBV30 and TRBJ2-1; D is undetermined. Germline values: CDR1 GTSNPN, CDR2 SVGIG (reference sequence). The length of the CDR3 is 10 residues. V lost 3 bases and J 5 bases, leaving 2 bases between the germline ends. CDR3 in DNA: TGTGCCTGGAGCGACAATGAGCAGTTCTTC. Translated: CAWSDNEQFF.

V gene TRBV28 combines with J gene TRBJ1-2, with TRBD1 matching over 8 bases. The CDR3 has 15 residues. In germline, CDR1 is MDHEN, CDR2 SYDVKM. The junction had 11 bases not matched to a gene; V was cut back by 5 bases and J by 6 bases. The CDR3 DNA is TGTGCCAGCAGTCCCTATCAGGGGGCGGGAGATGGCTACACCTTC. Its protein product is CASSPYQGAGDGYTF.

This CDR3 is CASSSEAGLAEYNEQFF. In nucleotides, the CDR3 is TGTGCCAGCAGCTCAGAAGCGGGACTAGCGGAATACAATGAGCAGTTCTTC. This chain uses TRBV9 with TRBJ2-1; 11 nucleotides match TRBD2. This CDR3 spans 17 amino acids. V dropped 4 bases and J dropped 4; count of bases not matched to a gene: 10. CDR1 and CDR2 from the germline V gene are SGDLS and YYNGEE.

J is TRBJ2-7 and V is TRBV5-6; D ambiguous. V lost 0 bases, J lost 4 bases, and 11 bases lay in between. The CDR3 contains 14 residues. Per the germline V gene, CDR1 is SGHDT and CDR2 is YYEEEE. Here the CDR3 reads CASSLDHPGYEQYF. The CDR3 region has the DNA TGTGCCAGCAGCTTGGATCACCCCGGGTACGAGCAGTACTTC.

The V gene is TRBV5-1, the J gene TRBJ1-1; 7 bases fit TRBD1. Unmatched junction bases numbered 10, after V lost 8 bases and J lost 3 bases. In germline, CDR1 is SGHRS, CDR2 YFSETQ. This CDR3 has 14 amino acids. CDR3 protein: CASPLRQGYTEAFF. CDR3 nucleotide sequence: TGCGCCAGTCCTCTAAGACAGGGATACACTGAAGCTTTCTTT.

The rearrangement uses TRBV2 and TRBJ1-1; D gene unclear. From germline, CDR1 is SNHLY and CDR2 FYNNEI. The germline V and J ends were trimmed by 6 bases and 0 bases, with 8 bases remaining between them. The CDR3 length is 13 residues. The CDR3 nucleotides read TGTGCCAGCAGGCGGCAGATGAACACTGAAGCTTTCTTT. Translation gives CASRRQMNTEAFF.

The chain uses TRBV5-4 and TRBJ2-2; 8 nucleotides agree with TRBD1. Trimming cost V 3 bases and J 3 bases; bases outside gene matches: 1. Germline CDR1 SGHNT, CDR2 YYREEE (reference sequence). This CDR3 has 14 amino acids. The CDR3 spells CASSSTGDTGELFF. The CDR3 nucleotides read TGTGCCAGCAGCTCGACAGGGGACACCGGGGAGCTGTTTTTT.

The chain is built from TRBV7-9 and TRBJ1-2; maybe TRBD1 (6 bases). The CDR3 loop spans 15 amino acids. CDR1 is SEHNR and CDR2 is FQNEAQ in the germline V gene (reference sequence). V dropped 0 bases and J dropped 6 bases, with 14 bases sitting between them. CDR3 in amino acids: CASSLARTVIDGYTF. The CDR3 DNA reads TGTGCCAGCAGCTTAGCCCGGACAGTAATCGATGGCTACACCTTC.

The V and J genes are TRBV15 and TRBJ2-2; D is possibly TRBD2 (7 bases). Germline V gene sequence: CDR1 LNHNV, CDR2 YYDKDF (reference sequence). V was trimmed by 0 bases and J by 4 bases, leaving 15 bases between them. There are 17 residues in the CDR3. Written as DNA, the CDR3 is TGTGCCACCAGCAGAGATCTTTCGGGGGGCCTCACCGGGGAGCTGTTTTTT. Residues: CATSRDLSGGLTGELFF.

J is TRBJ2-2 and V is TRBV11-3; 11 bases map to TRBD1. The CDR3 loop spans 17 amino acids. The germline V gene has CDR1 SGHNT and CDR2 YENEEA. V gave up 4 bases and J gave up 4 bases; unmatched junction bases: 8. The CDR3 here is CASSSGQGARSTGELFF. The DNA of the CDR3 is TGTGCCAGCAGCTCAGGACAGGGGGCGCGAAGCACCGGGGAGCTGTTTTTT.

The chain joins TRBV5-1 to TRBJ1-1; 7 bases fit TRBD1. Germline loops: CDR1 SGHRS, CDR2 YFSETQ. Unmatched junction bases numbered 4, after V lost 2 bases and J lost 6 bases. The CDR3 is 13 amino acids. The CDR3, as DNA: TGCGCCAGCAGCTTACAGGGGTGGGCTGAAGCTTTCTTT. This codes for CASSLQGWAEAFF. The full variable domain, with the rest looked up from reference TRBV5-1 and TRBJ1-1, is KAGVTQTPRYLIKTRGQQVTLSCSPISGHRSVSWYQQTPGQGLQFLFEYFSETQRNKGNFPGRFSGRQFSNSRSEMNVSTLELGDSALYLCASSLQGWAEAFFGQGTRLTVV.

This chain links TRBV29-1 with TRBJ1-1; TRBD1 might be the D (6 bases). V gave up 0 bases and J gave up 3 bases, with 23 bases separating them. This CDR3 region has 18 residues. Germline loops: CDR1 SQVTM, CDR2 ANQGSEA. The CDR3 is CSVEDGHKRGGEYTEAFF. CDR3 DNA sequence: TGCAGCGTTGAAGACGGGCATAAAAGGGGGGGCGAGTACACTGAAGCTTTCTTT.

V usage is TRBV5-6 and J usage is TRBJ1-1; D might be TRBD1 (6 bases). CDR3 length: 12 residues. Germline V CDR1 and CDR2: SGHDT, YYEEEE. Trimming took off 3 bases at V and 7 bases at J, with 10 bases between the two ends. The CDR3 DNA follows: TGTGCCAGCAGCTACCAGGGGATTGAAGCTTTCTTT. Translation: CASSYQGIEAFF.

This clone was seen a few times. The gene calls are TRBV4-1 and TRBJ2-7; D might be TRBD2 (5 bases). This CDR3 has 15 amino acids. Trimming pared 1 base from V and 2 bases from J, leaving 12 bases between. Germline CDR1 MGHRA, CDR2 YSYEKL. The CDR3 protein is CASSQAAAIPYEQYF. CDR3 nucleotide sequence: TGCGCCAGCAGCCAAGCAGCGGCGATACCCTACGAGCAGTACTTC.

This chain uses TRBV4-2 with TRBJ2-2; 10 nucleotides match TRBD1. This CDR3 is 19 amino acids long. Trimming at V came to 0 bases and at J to 1 base, leaving 8 bases not matched to a gene. From germline, CDR1 is LGHNA and CDR2 YNFKEQ. This CDR3 reads CASSQDSRDRGENTGELFF. The CDR3, as DNA: TGTGCCAGCAGCCAAGATTCTCGGGACAGGGGCGAGAACACCGGGGAGCTGTTTTTT.

This sequence joins TRBV7-9 and TRBJ1-4; unclear D gene. Germline V gives CDR1 SEHNR, CDR2 FQNEAQ (reference sequence). Trimming removed 5 bases at V and 8 bases at J, with 15 bases between. The CDR3 loop spans 14 amino acids. For the CDR3, the DNA is TGTGCCAGCAGCCCCGGGGAGGTGGGGGAAAAACTGTTTTTT. Translating it yields CASSPGEVGEKLFF.